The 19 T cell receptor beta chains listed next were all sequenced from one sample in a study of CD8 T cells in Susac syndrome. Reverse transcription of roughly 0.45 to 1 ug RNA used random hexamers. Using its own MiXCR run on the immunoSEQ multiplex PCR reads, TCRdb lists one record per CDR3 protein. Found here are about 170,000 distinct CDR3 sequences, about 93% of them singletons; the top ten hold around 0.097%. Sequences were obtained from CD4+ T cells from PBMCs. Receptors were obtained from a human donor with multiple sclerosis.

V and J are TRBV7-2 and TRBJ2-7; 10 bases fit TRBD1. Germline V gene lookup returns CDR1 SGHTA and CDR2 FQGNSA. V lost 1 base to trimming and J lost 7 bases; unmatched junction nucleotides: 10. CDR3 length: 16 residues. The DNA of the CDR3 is TGTGCCAGCAGCTTAGTTTCTCGGACAGGGGGTGGTGAGCAGTACTTC. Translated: CASSLVSRTGGGEQYF.

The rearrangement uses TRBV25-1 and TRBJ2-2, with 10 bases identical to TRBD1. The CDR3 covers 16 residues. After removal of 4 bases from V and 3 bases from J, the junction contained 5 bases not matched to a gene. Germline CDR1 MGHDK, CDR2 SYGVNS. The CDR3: CASSVLGQGDTGELFF. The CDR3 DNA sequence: TGTGCCAGCAGTGTTCTTGGACAGGGGGACACCGGGGAGCTGTTTTTT. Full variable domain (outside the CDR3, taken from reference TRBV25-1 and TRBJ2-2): EADIYQTPRYLVIGTGKKITLECSQTMGHDKMYWYQQDPGMELHLIHYSYGVNSTEKGDLSSESTVSRIRTEHFPLTLESARPSHTSQYLCASSVLGQGDTGELFFGEGSRLTVL.

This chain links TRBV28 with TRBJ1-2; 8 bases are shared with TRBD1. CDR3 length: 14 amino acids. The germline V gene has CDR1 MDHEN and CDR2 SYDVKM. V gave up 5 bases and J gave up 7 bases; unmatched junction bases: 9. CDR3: CASSDGQGLGGYTF. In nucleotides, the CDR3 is TGTGCCAGCAGTGACGGACAGGGTTTAGGTGGCTACACCTTC.

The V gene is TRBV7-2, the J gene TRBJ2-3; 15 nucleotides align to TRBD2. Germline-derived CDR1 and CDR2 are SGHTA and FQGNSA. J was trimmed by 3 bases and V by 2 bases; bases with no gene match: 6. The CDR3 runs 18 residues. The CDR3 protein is CASSLPGTSGGSTDTQYF. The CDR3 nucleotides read TGTGCCAGCAGCTTACCAGGGACTAGCGGGGGGAGTACAGATACGCAGTATTTT.

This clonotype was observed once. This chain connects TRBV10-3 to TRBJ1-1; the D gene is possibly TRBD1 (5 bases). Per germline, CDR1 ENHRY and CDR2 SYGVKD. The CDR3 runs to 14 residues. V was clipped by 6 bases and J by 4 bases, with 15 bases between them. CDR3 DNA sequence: TGTGCCATCAGAGAGCTCCAGGGCGGCACTGAAGCTTTCTTT. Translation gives CAIRELQGGTEAFF.

The CDR3 region has the DNA TGTGCCTGGTCCCGTTTGGGGATAAACACCGGGGAGCTGTTTTTT. This gives the protein CAWSRLGINTGELFF. The chain joins TRBV30 to TRBJ2-2; D is ambiguous. The germline V and J ends were trimmed by 5 bases and 2 bases, with 15 bases remaining between them. The CDR3 runs to 15 residues. Germline CDR1 reads GTSNPN; CDR2 reads SVGIG (reference sequence).

CDR3 amino acids: CAWTGQVVTNEKLFF. CDR3 DNA: TGTGCCTGGACGGGACAGGTCGTAACTAATGAAAAACTGTTTTTT. This chain joins TRBV30 and TRBJ1-4, with TRBD1 identical over 8 bases. Germline CDR1 and CDR2: GTSNPN and SVGIG (reference sequence). The CDR3 contains 15 residues. After removal of 4 bases from V and 1 base from J, the junction contained 5 bases not matched to a gene.

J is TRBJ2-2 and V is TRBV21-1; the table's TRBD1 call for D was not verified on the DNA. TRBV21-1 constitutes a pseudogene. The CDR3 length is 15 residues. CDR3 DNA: TGTGCCAGCAGCCTGAGGCAGGGAGACACCGGGGAGCTGTTTTTT. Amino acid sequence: CASSLRQGDTGELFF.

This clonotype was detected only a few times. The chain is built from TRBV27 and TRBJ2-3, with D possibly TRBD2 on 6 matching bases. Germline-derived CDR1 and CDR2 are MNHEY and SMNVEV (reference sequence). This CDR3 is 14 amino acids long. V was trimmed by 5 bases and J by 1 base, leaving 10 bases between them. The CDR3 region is CASSPGLGTDTQYF. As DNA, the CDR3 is TGTGCCAGCAGTCCGGGACTCGGCACAGATACGCAGTATTTT.

This CDR3 reads CAWRGGGSDTQYF. The CDR3 DNA reads as TGTGCCTGGAGGGGGGGCGGTTCAGATACGCAGTATTTT. The gene calls are TRBV30 and TRBJ2-3; the D call may be TRBD1 or TRBD2 (6 bases each). The germline gives CDR1 GTSNPN, CDR2 SVGIG (reference sequence). The CDR3 totals 13 residues. The V end was cut by 3 bases, the J end by 4 bases, with 11 bases between.

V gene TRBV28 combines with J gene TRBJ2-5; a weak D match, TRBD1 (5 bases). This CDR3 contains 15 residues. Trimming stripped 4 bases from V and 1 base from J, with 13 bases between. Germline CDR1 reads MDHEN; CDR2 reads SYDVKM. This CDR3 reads CASSSLEDIQETQYF. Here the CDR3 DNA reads TGTGCCAGCAGTTCTTTAGAGGACATCCAAGAGACCCAGTACTTC.

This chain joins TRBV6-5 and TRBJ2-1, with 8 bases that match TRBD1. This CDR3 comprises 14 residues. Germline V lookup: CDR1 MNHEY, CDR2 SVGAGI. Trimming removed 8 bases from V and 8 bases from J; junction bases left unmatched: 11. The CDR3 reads CASGGTGPWDEQFF. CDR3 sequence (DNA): TGTGCCAGCGGGGGGACAGGTCCATGGGATGAGCAGTTCTTC.

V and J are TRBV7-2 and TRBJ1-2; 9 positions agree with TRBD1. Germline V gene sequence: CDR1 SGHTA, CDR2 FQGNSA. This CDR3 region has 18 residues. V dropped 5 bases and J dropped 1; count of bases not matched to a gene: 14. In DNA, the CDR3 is TGTGCCAGCAGCCCCTCTCCCGCCGGACAGGGGAATAACTATGGCTACACCTTC. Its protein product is CASSPSPAGQGNNYGYTF. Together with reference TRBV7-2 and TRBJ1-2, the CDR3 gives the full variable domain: GAGVSQSPSNKVTEKGKDVELRCDPISGHTALYWYRQSLGQGLEFLIYFQGNSAPDKSGLPSDRFSAERTGGSVSTLTIQRTQQEDSAVYLCASSPSPAGQGNNYGYTFGSGTRLTVV.

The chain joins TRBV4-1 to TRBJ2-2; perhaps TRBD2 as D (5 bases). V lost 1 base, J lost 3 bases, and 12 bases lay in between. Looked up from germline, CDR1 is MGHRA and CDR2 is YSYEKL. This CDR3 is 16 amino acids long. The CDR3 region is CASSQGSGLYTGELFF. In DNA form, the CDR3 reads TGCGCCAGCAGCCAAGGGTCTGGACTGTACACCGGGGAGCTGTTTTTT.

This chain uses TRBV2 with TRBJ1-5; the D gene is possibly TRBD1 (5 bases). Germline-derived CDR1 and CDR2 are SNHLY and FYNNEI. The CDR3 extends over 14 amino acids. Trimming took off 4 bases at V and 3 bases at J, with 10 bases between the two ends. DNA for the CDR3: TGTGCCAGCAGTGCAAGACAGCCCAATCAGCCCCAGCATTTT. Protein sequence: CASSARQPNQPQHF.

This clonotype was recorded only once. The CDR3 region is CASSPGTGFSQPQHF. In nucleotides, the CDR3 is TGTGCCAGCAGTCCCGGGACAGGGTTCTCTCAGCCCCAGCATTTT. The chain joins TRBV27 to TRBJ1-5; 9 bases agree with TRBD1. Germline V lookup: CDR1 MNHEY, CDR2 SMNVEV (reference sequence). V lost 5 bases to trimming and J lost 6 bases; unmatched junction nucleotides: 8. The CDR3 contains 15 residues.

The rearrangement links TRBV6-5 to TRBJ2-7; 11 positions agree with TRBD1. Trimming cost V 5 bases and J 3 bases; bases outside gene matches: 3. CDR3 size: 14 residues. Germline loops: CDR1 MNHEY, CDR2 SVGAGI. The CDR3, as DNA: TGTGCCAGCAGTAGGACAGGGGGCCTCTACGAGCAGTACTTC. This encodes CASSRTGGLYEQYF.

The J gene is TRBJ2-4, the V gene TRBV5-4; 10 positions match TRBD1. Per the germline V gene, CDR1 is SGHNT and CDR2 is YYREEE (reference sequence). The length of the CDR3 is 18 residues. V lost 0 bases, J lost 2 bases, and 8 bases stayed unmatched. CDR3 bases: TGTGCCAGCAGCTTGGGAGGAGGGACAGGGGAAACCAAAAACATTCAGTACTTC. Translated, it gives CASSLGGGTGETKNIQYF.

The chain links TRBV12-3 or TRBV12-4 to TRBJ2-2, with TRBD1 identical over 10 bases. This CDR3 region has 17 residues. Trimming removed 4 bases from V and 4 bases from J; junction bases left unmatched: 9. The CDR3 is CASSSRRQGAGTGELFF. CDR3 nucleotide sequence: TGTGCCAGCAGTTCCCGACGACAGGGGGCGGGCACCGGGGAGCTGTTTTTT.